Here is one T cell receptor beta chain with its context. Its target is unknown. Germline V CDR1 and CDR2: SGHAT, FQNNGV. The CDR3 sequence is 14 residues long. The V end was cut by 3 bases, the J end by 4 bases, with 13 bases between. The sample is drawn from a study of blood T cells in healthy people across ages. Study-level findings and limits: Changes in expanded clonotypes were possibly confounded, as the CMV status of donors was unknown.

For the second PCR, which ran for 7 to 11 cycles, a sample-barcoded 5' primer and a J-beta primer mix were used. TCRdb re-analysed the 5' RACE reads in MiXCR, keeping a single row per CDR3 protein. This table has approximately 490,000 distinct CDR3 sequences, more than 20% appearing once. Another study also made use of these data, one on T cells of mothers and their children.

The rearrangement uses TRBV11-2 and TRBJ2-7, with D uncertain. Material: blood. The origin of this receptor is a boy younger than 18 in good health. CDR3 nucleotide sequence: TGTGCCAGCAGCTTTGGTTCTCAAAAGTACGAGCAGTACTTC. Its translation: CASSFGSQKYEQYF.